This is a list of T cell receptor beta chains from one sample in a study of cytomegalovirus exposure and HLA in healthy donors. Data came from immunoSEQ multiplex PCR; TCRdb stores just in-frame clones and leaves some out. The sample carries about 56,000 clones, 89% recorded once. Sequenced input: PBMCs. All receptors derive from a young woman in good health and CMV-seronegative. Both conserved end residues are part of each CDR3. D genes are given only for firm matches. A row's size may be missing; if present it is once, few, many or a size class.

TRBJ2-2 NA TRBV29-1 NA TGCAGCGTTCGGAAACTAGGGGAGCTGTTTTTT CSVRKLGELFF
TRBJ1-1 NA TRBV20-1 NA TGCAGGGCAGGGGTTGGGACTGAAGCTTTCTTT CRAGVGTEAFF
TRBJ2-7 NA TRBV11-1 TRBD2 TGTGCCAGCAGCCACGCGGGAGGGCGCGACGAGCAGTACTTC CASSHAGGRDEQYF
TRBJ2-5 NA TRBV6-5 NA TGTGCCAGCAGTCAGGGACACTTAAAGTACTTC CASSQGHLKYF
TRBJ1-1 once TRBV30 NA TGTGCCTGGAGTCCCTCCCAGGACAAGGGATGGGAGAACACTGAAGCTTTCTTT CAWSPSQDKGWENTEAFF
TRBJ2-2 NA TRBV28 TRBD2 TGTGCCAGCAGTTTAGGGATAGCGGGAGTCTCCGGGGAGCTGTTTTTT CASSLGIAGVSGELFF
TRBJ2-1 NA TRBV18 TRBD2 TGTGCCAGCTCACACAACGGCGGGAGGGATTTGAATGAGCAGTTCTTC CASSHNGGRDLNEQFF
TRBJ1-2 NA TRBV28 NA TGTGCCAGCATGTTAGCTTCTAACTATGGCTACACCTTC CASMLASNYGYTF
TRBJ2-5 NA TRBV2 NA TGTGCCAGCAGTGAACAGGGGTACCAAGAGACCCAGTACTTC CASSEQGYQETQYF
TRBJ1-3 NA TRBV4-2 TRBD1 TGTGCCAGCAGCCCCCGGGACAGGGGTGGAAACACCATATATTTT CASSPRDRGGNTIYF
TRBJ2-2 NA TRBV19 NA TGTGCCAGTAGTATCAGTCATTCCGGGGAGCTGTTTTTT CASSISHSGELFF
TRBJ2-5 NA TRBV5-1 NA TGCGCCAGCAGGCGGGAAGGGGTGGAGACCCAGTACTTC CASRREGVETQYF
TRBJ1-2 NA TRBV5-5 TRBD1 TGTGCCAGCAAACCTCTCGACAGGGATGGCTACACCTTC CASKPLDRDGYTF
TRBJ2-1 NA TRBV28 TRBD2 TGTGCCAGCAGTCGATATGGGAGCGGGAGAGCGACCTACAATGAGCAGTTCTTC CASSRYGSGRATYNEQFF
TRBJ1-2 NA TRBV2 NA TGTGCCAGCAGGGACACCTTCTATGGCTACACCTTC CASRDTFYGYTF
TRBJ2-7 once TRBV27 NA TGTGCCAGCAGTTCGCAGGGGACCCGAACGCGGCAGTACTTC CASSSQGTRTRQYF
TRBJ2-7 NA TRBV10-3 TRBD1 TGTGCCATCAGTGAGTTGGGGACAGGGAAATACGAGCAGTACTTC CAISELGTGKYEQYF
TRBJ2-3 NA TRBV28 TRBD1 TGTGCCAGCAGACAGCGACAGGGCTTGGGAGATACGCAGTATTTT CASRQRQGLGDTQYF
TRBJ2-1 NA TRBV4-3 TRBD1 TGCGCCAGCAGCCAAGATCGGGACAGACACTACAATGAGCAGTTCTTC CASSQDRDRHYNEQFF
TRBJ2-7 NA TRBV6-5 TRBD2 TGTGCCAGCAGCGGACTAGCGGGAGGTTTATACGAGCAGTACTTC CASSGLAGGLYEQYF
TRBJ1-5 NA TRBV21-1 NA TGTGCCAGCAGCCAAGCCCGGGGGAATCAGCCCCAGCATTTT CASSQARGNQPQHF
TRBJ1-1 once TRBV28 TRBD1 TGTGCCAGCAGTTTATCGCAGGGGGCGACCACTGAAGCTTTCTTT CASSLSQGATTEAFF
TRBJ2-6 NA TRBV25-1 NA TGTGCCAGCAGTGAAGACTCTTGTGGGGCCAACGTCCTGACTTTC CASSEDSCGANVLTF
TRBJ1-3 NA TRBV5-1 NA TGCGCCAGCAGCCTGAACCCAGCCGGACAGCTGGGCTCTGGAAACACCATATATTTT CASSLNPAGQLGSGNTIYF
TRBJ1-2 NA TRBV30 NA TGTGCCTGGACGGACGGGAGAGTTGACTTTAGCTACACCTTC CAWTDGRVDFSYTF
TRBJ1-2 NA TRBV6-5 NA TGTGCCAGCGGGGCAGGAAGTAACTATGGCTACACCTTC CASGAGSNYGYTF
TRBJ1-1 NA TRBV6-6 NA TGTGCCAGCAGTTACCAGGGAGGCAACACTGAAGCTTTCTTT CASSYQGGNTEAFF
TRBJ2-7 NA TRBV5-4 TRBD1 TGTGCCAGCAGCCAGGGACAGGCCTACGAGCAGTACTTC CASSQGQAYEQYF
TRBJ2-3 NA TRBV27 TRBD2 TGTGCCAGCAGCGTATATGGACTAGCGGGAGATACGCAGTATTTT CASSVYGLAGDTQYF
TRBJ1-2 NA TRBV29-1 TRBD1 TGCAGCGTTACGGGGCAGGGGGTCGGCTACACCTTC CSVTGQGVGYTF
TRBJ2-7 NA TRBV18 NA TGTGCCAGCTCACCAACAGTGGACTACGAGCAGTACTTC CASSPTVDYEQYF
TRBJ1-3 once TRBV25-1 NA TGTGCCAGCAGTGACAGGGGTTTCTCTGGAAACACCATATATTTT CASSDRGFSGNTIYF
TRBJ2-7 few TRBV5-1 TRBD2 TGCGCCAGCAGCTGGGGACTAGCGGGGTCCTACGAGCAGTACTTC CASSWGLAGSYEQYF
TRBJ2-3 NA TRBV5-6 TRBD1 TGTGCCAGCGGAGGGACAGGAGGCCCCACAGATACGCAGTATTTT CASGGTGGPTDTQYF
TRBJ2-5 few TRBV27 NA TGTGCCAGCAGTTTGGAGGGGGCGAGCCAAGAGACCCAGTACTTC CASSLEGASQETQYF
TRBJ1-5 NA TRBV30 TRBD1 TGTGCCTGGAGTCCACGGGGAGGGACAGGGGGCTATCAGCCCCAGCATTTT CAWSPRGGTGGYQPQHF
TRBJ2-5 NA TRBV5-1 NA TGCGCCAGCAGACCACTGGGAGGGGGAGAGACCCAGTACTTC CASRPLGGGETQYF
TRBJ2-1 NA TRBV9 NA TGTGCCAGCAGCCTAGGGTCAGCCTACAATGAGCAGTTCTTC CASSLGSAYNEQFF
TRBJ2-7 NA TRBV19 NA TGTGCCAGTAGTATAGAAGGTGGGAGCTCCTACGAGCAGTACTTC CASSIEGGSSYEQYF
TRBJ1-6 NA TRBV6-5 TRBD1 TGTGCCAGCAGAAAGACAGGGAGGAATTCACCCCTCCACTTT CASRKTGRNSPLHF
TRBJ2-4 once TRBV4-1 NA TGCGCCAGCAGCCAAGAGAGACAGGCAGGGACACTAGCCAAAAACATTCAGTACTTC CASSQERQAGTLAKNIQYF
TRBJ2-4 NA TRBV6-4 TRBD1 TGTGCCAGCAGTGAGGGGACAGGGACGAAAAACATTCAGTACTTC CASSEGTGTKNIQYF
TRBJ1-2 NA TRBV2 NA TGTGCCATCCACTTCAGGGCCGGCTACACCTTC CAIHFRAGYTF
TRBJ2-7 NA TRBV7-6 TRBD2 TGTGCCAGCAGCTTAGGGACTAGCGGGATGTCAGCCTACGAGCAGTACTTC CASSLGTSGMSAYEQYF
TRBJ2-5 many TRBV18 NA TGTGCCAGCTCACCTCGGGGGCAAGAGACCCAGTACTTC CASSPRGQETQYF
TRBJ2-3 medium-sized TRBV27 TRBD2 TGTGCCAGCAGTCCTAGGACTAGCGGGGGTTGGGCAGATACGCAGTATTTT CASSPRTSGGWADTQYF
TRBJ2-7 NA TRBV7-7 NA TGTGCTAGCAGCTTAGCAGGGAGCGACGAGCAGTACTTC CASSLAGSDEQYF
TRBJ2-7 once TRBV7-9 NA TGTGCCAGCAGCCCGAGGCAGAGCTCCTACGAGCAGTACTTC CASSPRQSSYEQYF
TRBJ2-3 NA TRBV4-1 TRBD2 TGCGCCAGCAGCCCCCGAGGCGGGGGGAGGGATACGCAGTATTTT CASSPRGGGRDTQYF
TRBJ2-2 NA TRBV9 TRBD2 TGTGCCAGCAGCCCCGGACTAGCCGATAACACCGGGGAGCTGTTTTTT CASSPGLADNTGELFF
TRBJ2-5 once TRBV19 NA TGTGCCAGTAGTAGCGGGACCCTTTACCAAGAGACCCAGTACTTC CASSSGTLYQETQYF
TRBJ1-1 NA TRBV27 NA TGTGCCAGCAGAAAACAGGGGAACACTGAAGCTTTCTTT CASRKQGNTEAFF
TRBJ2-5 NA TRBV4-1 NA TGCGCCAGCAGCTACCCGGGGGGCGGGGAGACCCAGTACTTC CASSYPGGGETQYF